Each of the 22 T cell receptor beta chains below was sequenced from the same sample in a study of shared clonotypes between healthy human individuals. Measured with immunoSEQ multiplex PCR; TCRdb has only the in-frame clones, and not every one. The sample contains about 2.3 million clones, 85% to 95% of which appear only once. Material for sequencing was naive CD4+ T cells from PBMCs. The subset denotes: CD45RA+ positively selected. These receptors were collected from a young man in good health. Some clones in this sample may be carry-over from other donors' samples.

The rearrangement uses TRBV5-1 and TRBJ1-4, with D uncertain. This CDR3 spans 13 amino acids. The V end lost 3 bases, the J end lost 11 bases, and 14 bases lay between the germline ends. The germline gives CDR1 SGHRS, CDR2 YFSETQ. Written as DNA, the CDR3 is TGCGCCAGCAGCTCGGAGGAAAGGGAGAAACTGTTTTTT. This sequence encodes CASSSEEREKLFF.

This chain uses TRBV4-1 with TRBJ2-5; D may be TRBD1 (6 bases). V was clipped by 3 bases and J by 5 bases, with 19 bases between them. Looked up from germline, CDR1 is MGHRA and CDR2 is YSYEKL. The CDR3 is 16 amino acids. The CDR3 sequence: CASSQGLGGSYETQYF. CDR3 nucleotides: TGCGCCAGCAGCCAGGGGCTAGGGGGTAGTTATGAGACCCAGTACTTC.

This sequence joins TRBV13 and TRBJ2-5; tentative D call: TRBD1 (5 bases). The germline gives CDR1 PRHDT, CDR2 FYEKMQ (reference sequence). V lost 4 bases, J lost 2 bases, and 11 bases lay in between. There are 14 residues in the CDR3. The CDR3 loop is CASSSWTKQETQYF. CDR3 in DNA: TGTGCCAGCAGCTCCTGGACAAAACAAGAGACCCAGTACTTC.

This chain connects TRBV11-1 to TRBJ1-4, with a weak D call TRBD1 (5 bases). V was cut by 3 bases and J by 7 bases, with 12 bases left in between. Germline CDR1 and CDR2: SGHAT and FQDESV (reference sequence). This CDR3 region has 14 residues. As DNA, the CDR3 is TGTGCCAGCAGCTTTGGTCGGGGACCTGAAAAACTGTTTTTT. This sequence encodes CASSFGRGPEKLFF.

This clone was detected once. The chain employs TRBV28 and TRBJ1-5; 7 bases fit TRBD1. The V and J ends lost 6 bases and 6 bases, in that order; junction bases with no gene match: 11. CDR1 and CDR2 from the germline V gene are MDHEN and SYDVKM. The CDR3 has 15 amino acids. The CDR3 loop is CASSAGQAWTQPQHF. The DNA for the CDR3 is TGTGCCAGCAGCGCCGGACAGGCTTGGACTCAGCCCCAGCATTTT.

This rearrangement joins TRBV14 to TRBJ1-1; 8 positions agree with TRBD1. After removal of 3 bases from V and 9 bases from J, the junction contained 6 bases not matched to a gene. CDR3 size: 13 residues. In germline, CDR1 is SGHDN, CDR2 FVKESK. The chain's CDR3 is CASSQDIRGQAFF. As DNA, the CDR3 is TGTGCCAGCAGCCAGGACATCAGGGGGCAAGCTTTCTTT.

With regard to this clone: Other DNA sequences in the same sample also yield this CDR3. In DNA form, the CDR3 reads TGTGCCACCAGCAGAGACGGGGGCTCTGGAAACACCATATATTTT. Protein sequence: CATSRDGGSGNTIYF. This chain links TRBV15 with TRBJ1-3; perhaps TRBD1 as D (5 bases). The CDR3 is 15 residues long. V lost 0 bases, J lost 0 bases, and 6 bases lay in between. Germline V gene sequence: CDR1 LNHNV, CDR2 YYDKDF (reference sequence).

The rearrangement uses TRBV7-9 and TRBJ2-1; TRBD2 matches 9 bases. Germline-derived CDR1 and CDR2 are SEHNR and FQNEAQ (reference sequence). The CDR3 consists of 15 residues. With V trimmed by 2 bases and J by 9 bases, 8 bases remained unmatched. The CDR3, as DNA: TGTGCCAGCAGCTTATCCGCGGGAGGGCCAAGTGAGCAGTTCTTC. Its protein is CASSLSAGGPSEQFF.

The V and J genes are TRBV5-1 and TRBJ2-3; TRBD2 aligns across 7 bases. With 0 bases clipped from V and 4 bases from J, the junction kept 5 bases outside the gene matches. The CDR3 spans 15 residues. Germline V gene sequence: CDR1 SGHRS, CDR2 YFSETQ. The CDR3 loop is CASSLVAGAPDTQYF. DNA for the CDR3: TGCGCCAGCAGCTTGGTTGCGGGAGCACCAGATACGCAGTATTTT.

On this clone itself: This same CDR3 is encoded by further DNA sequences in the sample. The chain is built from TRBV9 and TRBJ2-1, with 10 bases fitting TRBD1. The CDR3 loop spans 15 amino acids. Germline V lookup: CDR1 SGDLS, CDR2 YYNGEE. The ends lost 2 bases at V and 3 bases at J; junction bases unmatched: 2. The CDR3 region is CASSVGTGVYNEQFF. For the CDR3, the DNA is TGTGCCAGCAGCGTGGGGACAGGGGTCTACAATGAGCAGTTCTTC.

The chain links TRBV28 to TRBJ2-7; possibly TRBD1 or TRBD2 for D (5 bases each). This CDR3 comprises 13 residues. V was pared by 4 bases and J by 3 bases, with 10 bases between. Germline V gene lookup returns CDR1 MDHEN and CDR2 SYDVKM. The CDR3 nucleotides are TGTGCCAGCAGTTCGGTGGGGGACTACGAGCAGTACTTC. Protein sequence: CASSSVGDYEQYF.

This clone has more than one count but fewer than ten. The chain is built from TRBV4-3 and TRBJ1-4; unclear D gene. Per germline, CDR1 LGHNA and CDR2 YSLEER. Trimming took 3 bases from V and 8 from J, leaving 13 bases between them. This CDR3 region has 14 residues. The CDR3 DNA reads TGCGCCAGCAGCCAGGTGGGAGGAGGGGAAAAACTGTTTTTT. Translated, it gives CASSQVGGGEKLFF.

Concerning this clone: The sample holds other DNA sequences that translate to the same CDR3. CDR3 bases: TGTGCCAGCAGCGTAGACGGGGCGAGCAATCAGCCCCAGCATTTT. Translation gives CASSVDGASNQPQHF. V usage is TRBV9 and J usage is TRBJ1-5, with a tentative D call TRBD1 (5 bases). Trimming left V 0 bases short and J 1 base short, with 8 bases between. The germline V gene encodes CDR1 SGDLS and CDR2 YYNGEE. The CDR3 spans 15 residues.

The rearrangement links TRBV7-2 to TRBJ1-1; 7 nucleotides agree with TRBD1. Germline CDR1 SGHTA, CDR2 FQGNSA. The CDR3 length is 16 residues. Germline trimming cut 6 bases from V and 6 bases from J; bases unmatched to any gene: 16. CDR3 bases: TGTGCCAGCAGTCTAGAGCCAGGCCAGGGGGGACCTGAAGCTTTCTTT. The encoded protein is CASSLEPGQGGPEAFF.

In regard to this clone: This same CDR3 is encoded by further DNA sequences in the sample. The chain links TRBV18 to TRBJ2-7, with no clear D. The germline V and J ends were trimmed by 3 bases and 3 bases, with 9 bases remaining between them. Germline values: CDR1 KGHSH, CDR2 LQKENI. CDR3 length equals 13 residues. CDR3 coding DNA: TGTGCCAGCTCACCCCCATCGGTCTACGAGCAGTACTTC. Translating it yields CASSPPSVYEQYF.

The chain joins TRBV27 to TRBJ1-5, with D uncertain. Germline CDR1 and CDR2: MNHEY and SMNVEV (reference sequence). V lost 3 bases and J lost 0, with 3 bases in between. The CDR3 is 13 amino acids. In DNA, the CDR3 is TGTGCCAGCAGTTTTTCTAGCAATCAGCCCCAGCATTTT. Its translation is CASSFSSNQPQHF.

The chain employs TRBV5-1 and TRBJ1-2; 10 bases fit TRBD1. The germline V gene has CDR1 SGHRS and CDR2 YFSETQ. The CDR3 has 15 residues. Trimming cost V 3 bases and J 8 bases; bases outside gene matches: 10. This chain's CDR3 is CASSSNGQGGEGYTF. The CDR3, as DNA: TGCGCCAGCAGCTCGAACGGACAGGGGGGAGAAGGCTACACCTTC.

This chain links TRBV27 with TRBJ2-3; D call uncertain. The CDR3 runs 14 residues. Germline V gene sequence: CDR1 MNHEY, CDR2 SMNVEV (reference sequence). Trimming cost V 7 bases and J 6 bases, with 17 bases left between them. CDR3 nucleotides: TGTGCCAGCACGATTAGCATGGGCCGGGATACGCAGTATTTT. Residues: CASTISMGRDTQYF.

This chain uses TRBV18 with TRBJ2-4, with 8 bases matching TRBD1. In germline, CDR1 is KGHSH, CDR2 LQKENI. This CDR3 is built from 14 residues. V trimming: 2 bases; J trimming: 7 bases; junction bases outside the gene matches: 4. CDR3 in DNA: TGTGCCAGCTCACCAAGGACAGGGTTGAACATTCAGTACTTC. Protein product: CASSPRTGLNIQYF. The full variable domain, with the rest looked up from reference TRBV18 and TRBJ2-4, is NAGVMQNPRHLVRRRGQEARLRCSPMKGHSHVYWYRQLPEEGLKFMVYLQKENIIDESGMPKERFSAEFPKEGPSILRIQQVVRGDSAAYFCASSPRTGLNIQYFGAGTRLSVL.

CDR3: CASNRGLDEKLFF. CDR3 DNA: TGTGCCAGCAACAGGGGGCTTGATGAAAAACTGTTTTTT. The V gene is TRBV19, the J gene TRBJ1-4, with 9 bases aligning to TRBD1. Germline loops: CDR1 LNHDA, CDR2 SQIVND (reference sequence). This CDR3 region has 13 residues. V dropped 9 bases and J dropped 6; count of bases not matched to a gene: 5.

The chain links TRBV30 to TRBJ2-1, with 10 nucleotides matching TRBD2. In germline, CDR1 is GTSNPN, CDR2 SVGIG (reference sequence). With V trimmed by 3 bases and J by 6 bases, 5 bases remained unmatched. The CDR3 loop spans 14 amino acids. CDR3 sequence: CAWRDLAGANEQFF. The CDR3 DNA follows: TGTGCCTGGAGAGACCTAGCGGGAGCCAATGAGCAGTTCTTC.

The chain combines TRBV4-2 with TRBJ2-5; 9 bases fit TRBD2. This CDR3 spans 16 amino acids. J gave up 5 bases and V 0 bases, and 7 bases lay outside the gene matches. The germline V gene has CDR1 LGHNA and CDR2 YNFKEQ. CDR3 sequence: CASSQDGSGSRETQYF. The CDR3 bases are TGTGCCAGCAGCCAAGACGGTAGCGGGAGCAGGGAGACCCAGTACTTC.